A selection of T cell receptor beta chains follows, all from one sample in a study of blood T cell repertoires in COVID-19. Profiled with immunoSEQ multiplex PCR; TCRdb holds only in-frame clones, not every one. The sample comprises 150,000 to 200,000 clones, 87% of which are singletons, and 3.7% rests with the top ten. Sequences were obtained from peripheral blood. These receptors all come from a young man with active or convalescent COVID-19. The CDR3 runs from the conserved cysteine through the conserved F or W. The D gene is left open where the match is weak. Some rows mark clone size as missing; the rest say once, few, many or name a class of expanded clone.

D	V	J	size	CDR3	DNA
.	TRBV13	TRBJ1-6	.	CASSLVVRGSSYNSPLHF	TGTGCCAGCAGCTTAGTCGTGCGGGGTAGCTCCTATAATTCACCCCTCCACTTT
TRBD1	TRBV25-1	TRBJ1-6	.	CASSEYRGTGSNSPLHF	TGTGCCAGCAGTGAGTACCGGGGGACAGGAAGTAATTCACCCCTCCACTTT
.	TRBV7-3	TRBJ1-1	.	CASSLGGVSTEAFF	TGTGCCAGCAGCTTGGGGGGAGTAAGCACTGAAGCTTTCTTT
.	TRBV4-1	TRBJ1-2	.	CASSQDRGWGYTF	TGCGCCAGCAGCCAAGATCGAGGCTGGGGCTACACCTTC
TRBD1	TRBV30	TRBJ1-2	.	CAWSVDRVRGYTF	TGTGCCTGGAGTGTAGACAGGGTGAGAGGCTACACCTTC
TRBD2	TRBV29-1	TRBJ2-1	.	CSAGLAGGNEQFF	TGCAGCGCCGGACTAGCGGGGGGCAATGAGCAGTTCTTC
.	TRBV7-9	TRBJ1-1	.	CASSLGQGAFF	TGTGCCAGCAGCCTTGGCCAGGGTGCTTTCTTT
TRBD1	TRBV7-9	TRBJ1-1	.	CASSLAGTGVTEAFF	TGTGCCAGCAGCTTGGCCGGGACAGGGGTGACTGAAGCTTTCTTT
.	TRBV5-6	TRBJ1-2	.	CASSPKAGLEGGYTF	TGTGCCAGCAGCCCAAAGGCGGGTCTCGAGGGTGGCTACACCTTC
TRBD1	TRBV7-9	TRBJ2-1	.	CASSLGQGPYNEQFF	TGTGCCAGCAGCTTAGGACAGGGGCCCTACAATGAGCAGTTCTTC
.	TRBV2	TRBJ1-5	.	CASSTNSNQPQHF	TGTGCCAGCAGCACTAATAGCAATCAGCCCCAGCATTTT
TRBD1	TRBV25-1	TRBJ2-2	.	CASSEGSGGGGELFF	TGTGCCAGCAGTGAGGGATCAGGGGGCGGCGGGGAGCTGTTTTTT
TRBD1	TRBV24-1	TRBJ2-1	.	CATSDSKGDSSYNEQFF	TGTGCCACCAGTGATTCGAAGGGGGACAGCTCCTACAATGAGCAGTTCTTC
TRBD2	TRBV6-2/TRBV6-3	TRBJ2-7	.	CASSAGGVYEQYF	TGTGCCAGCAGTGCGGGAGGAGTATACGAGCAGTACTTC
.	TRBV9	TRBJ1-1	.	CASNDPLANTEAFF	TGTGCCAGCAATGACCCCTTAGCGAACACTGAAGCTTTCTTT
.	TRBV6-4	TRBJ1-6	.	CASSREENSPLHF	TGTGCCAGCAGCCGGGAGGAGAATTCACCCCTCCACTTT
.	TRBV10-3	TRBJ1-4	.	CAISEFGVATNEKLFF	TGTGCCATCAGTGAGTTCGGGGTTGCAACTAATGAAAAACTGTTTTTT
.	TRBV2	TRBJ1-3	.	CASSGRKSGNTIYF	TGTGCCAGCAGTGGGAGGAAATCTGGAAACACCATATATTTT
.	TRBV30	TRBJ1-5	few	CAWKNKFNQPQHF	TGTGCCTGGAAAAACAAGTTCAATCAGCCCCAGCATTTT
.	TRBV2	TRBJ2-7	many	CASSVSLEGVEQYF	TGTGCCAGCAGTGTAAGTTTAGAAGGGGTCGAGCAGTACTTC
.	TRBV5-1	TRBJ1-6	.	CASSLGLGTGSAEYSPLHF	TGCGCCAGCAGCTTGGGGTTAGGGACCGGGAGTGCCGAATATTCACCCCTCCACTTT
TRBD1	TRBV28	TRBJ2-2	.	CASSSRTGPELFF	TGTGCCAGCAGTTCCCGGACAGGGCCTGAGCTGTTTTTT
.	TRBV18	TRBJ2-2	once	CASSLLGDNTGELFF	TGTGCCAGCTCACTATTAGGGGATAACACCGGGGAGCTGTTTTTT
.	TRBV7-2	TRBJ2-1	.	CASSLRTGVGGFF	TGTGCCAGCAGCTTACGTACGGGAGTAGGTGGGTTCTTC
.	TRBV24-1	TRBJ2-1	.	CATSEGPYNEQFF	TGTGCCACCAGTGAGGGGCCCTACAATGAGCAGTTCTTC
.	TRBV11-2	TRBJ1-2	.	CASSFVWGAYYGYTF	TGTGCCAGCAGCTTCGTGTGGGGCGCGTACTATGGCTACACCTTC
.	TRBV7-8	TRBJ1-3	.	CASSFFGSGNTIYF	TGTGCCAGCAGCTTTTTCGGCTCTGGAAACACCATATATTTT
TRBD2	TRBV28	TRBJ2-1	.	CASSLRGRANEQFF	TGTGCCAGCAGTTTACGCGGGAGAGCCAATGAGCAGTTCTTC
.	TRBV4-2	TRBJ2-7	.	CASSQGGQGSSYEQYF	TGTGCCAGCAGCCAGGGGGGGCAGGGGAGCTCCTACGAGCAGTACTTC
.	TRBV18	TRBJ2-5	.	CASSPRQETQYF	TGTGCCAGCTCACCCAGGCAAGAGACCCAGTACTTC
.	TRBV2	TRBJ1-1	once	CASSVVEGEAFF	TGTGCCAGCAGTGTAGTCGAGGGTGAAGCTTTCTTT
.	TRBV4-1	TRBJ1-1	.	CASSHLGNRPNTEAFF	TGCGCCAGCAGCCACCTCGGTAACAGACCGAACACTGAAGCTTTCTTT
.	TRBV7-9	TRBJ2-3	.	CASSLEGEGTQYF	TGTGCCAGCAGCCTGGAAGGTGAGGGTACGCAGTATTTT
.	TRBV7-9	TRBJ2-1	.	CAARAPSNEQFF	TGTGCCGCGAGGGCCCCTTCCAATGAGCAGTTCTTC
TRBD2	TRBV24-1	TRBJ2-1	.	CATSATSGSNEQFF	TGTGCCACCAGTGCGACTAGCGGGAGTAATGAGCAGTTCTTC
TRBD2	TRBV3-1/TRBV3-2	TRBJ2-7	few	CASSFGLAGDYEQYF	TGTGCCAGCAGCTTTGGACTAGCGGGGGACTACGAGCAGTACTTC
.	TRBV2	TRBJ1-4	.	CASSLVVSEKLFF	TGTGCCAGCAGTTTGGTCGTCAGTGAAAAACTGTTTTTT
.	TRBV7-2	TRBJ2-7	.	CASSEYYEQYF	TGTGCCAGCAGCGAGTACTACGAGCAGTACTTC
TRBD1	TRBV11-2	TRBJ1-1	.	CASSLDLMGDRWWNTEAFF	TGTGCCAGCAGCTTAGATCTAATGGGGGACAGGTGGTGGAACACTGAAGCTTTCTTT
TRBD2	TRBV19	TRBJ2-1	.	CASSIGLAGNEQFF	TGTGCCAGTAGTATCGGGCTAGCGGGCAATGAGCAGTTCTTC
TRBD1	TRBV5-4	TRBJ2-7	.	CASSWKQGAYEQYF	TGTGCCAGCAGCTGGAAACAGGGGGCGTACGAGCAGTACTTC
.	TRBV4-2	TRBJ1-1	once	CASSLGDSNTEAFF	TGTGCCAGCAGCTTAGGGGATTCGAACACTGAAGCTTTCTTT